The clone carrying this T cell receptor (beta chain) was observed a few times. Its antigen remains unidentified. Trimming took off 3 bases at V and 4 bases at J, with 16 bases between the two ends. Germline V gene lookup returns CDR1 MNHGY and CDR2 SVAAGI. There are 16 residues in the CDR3. TCR beta libraries were built with iRepertoire HTBI primers and Arm-PCR of CDR3 regions. Each CDR3 protein gets one entry after TCRdb re-called the multiplex PCR reads with MiXCR. This table has about 420,000 distinct CDR3 sequences, roughly a quarter appearing once. Stated time point: persistent/refractory GD, antithyroid drugs over 5 years with positive TRAb. PBMC RNA was the source of the TCR library. The collection involved drawing roughly 10 milliliters of peripheral blood into EDTA tubes. These data are taken from a study of regulatory T cells in long-lasting Graves disease. Whole-study findings and limits: The number of shared public clonotypes was higher in persistent patients (approximately 2,600) than new patients (966).

This clonotype was sampled from a female donor with Graves disease. This specimen was peripheral blood mononuclear cells (PBMCs), taken when the disease was refractory, from a patient treated with antithyroid drugs. This chain joins TRBV6-9 and TRBJ1-5; maybe TRBD1 (5 bases). CDR3 loop: CASSYSSGGTNQPQHF. CDR3 DNA sequence: TGTGCCAGCAGTTACTCCTCTGGGGGGACTAATCAGCCCCAGCATTTT.